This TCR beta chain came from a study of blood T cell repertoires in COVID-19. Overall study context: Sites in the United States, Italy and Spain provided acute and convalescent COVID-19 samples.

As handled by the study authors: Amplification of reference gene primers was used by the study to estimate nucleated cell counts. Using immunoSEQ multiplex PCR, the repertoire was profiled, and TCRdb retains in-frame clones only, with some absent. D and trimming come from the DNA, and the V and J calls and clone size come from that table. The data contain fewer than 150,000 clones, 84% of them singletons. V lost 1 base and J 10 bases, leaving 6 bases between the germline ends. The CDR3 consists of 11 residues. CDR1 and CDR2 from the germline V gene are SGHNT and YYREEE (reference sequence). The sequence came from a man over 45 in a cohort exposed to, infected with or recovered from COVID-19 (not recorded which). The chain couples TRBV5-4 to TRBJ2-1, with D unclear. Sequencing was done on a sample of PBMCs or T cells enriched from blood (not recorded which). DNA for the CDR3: TGTGCCAGCAGCTTGAGTACAGAGCAGTTCTTC. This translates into CASSLSTEQFF.